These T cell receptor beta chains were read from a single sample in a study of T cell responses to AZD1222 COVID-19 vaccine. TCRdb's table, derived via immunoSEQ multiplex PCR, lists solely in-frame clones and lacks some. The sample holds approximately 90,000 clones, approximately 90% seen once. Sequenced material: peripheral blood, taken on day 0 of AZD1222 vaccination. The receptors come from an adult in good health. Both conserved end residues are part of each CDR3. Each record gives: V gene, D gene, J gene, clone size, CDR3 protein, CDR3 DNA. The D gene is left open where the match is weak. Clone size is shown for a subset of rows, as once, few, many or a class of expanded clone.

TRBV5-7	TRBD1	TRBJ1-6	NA	CASSFGQGNSPLHF	TGTGCCAGCAGCTTCGGACAGGGGAATTCACCCCTCCACTTT
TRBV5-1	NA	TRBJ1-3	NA	CASSLGSSGNTIYF	TGCGCCAGCAGCCTGGGCAGCTCTGGAAACACCATATATTTT
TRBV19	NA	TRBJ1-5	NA	CASTLGGWEVNQPQHF	TGTGCCAGTACCCTGGGGGGTTGGGAAGTCAATCAGCCCCAGCATTTT
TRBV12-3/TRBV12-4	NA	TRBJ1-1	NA	CASSLTMNTEAFF	TGTGCCAGCAGTCTAACCATGAACACTGAAGCTTTCTTT
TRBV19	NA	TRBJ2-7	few	CASSESFRIPAEQYF	TGTGCCAGTAGTGAATCGTTTAGGATCCCCGCCGAGCAGTACTTC
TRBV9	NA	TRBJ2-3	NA	CASSVAGATDTQYF	TGTGCCAGCAGCGTAGCGGGGGCCACAGATACGCAGTATTTT
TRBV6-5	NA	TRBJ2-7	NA	CASSYSRVAYEQYF	TGTGCCAGCAGTTACTCGCGGGTAGCCTACGAGCAGTACTTC
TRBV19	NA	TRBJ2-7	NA	CASSFGLGEQYF	TGTGCCAGTAGTTTCGGACTTGGCGAGCAGTACTTC
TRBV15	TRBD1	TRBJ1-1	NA	CATSSGRGQGTEAFF	TGTGCCACCAGCTCGGGGCGGGGACAGGGCACTGAAGCTTTCTTT
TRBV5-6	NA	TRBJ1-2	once	CASSLDTGSGYTF	TGTGCCAGCAGCTTGGACACAGGGTCGGGCTACACCTTC
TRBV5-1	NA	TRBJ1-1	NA	CASSSAFEGITEAFF	TGCGCCAGCAGCTCGGCATTTGAGGGGATCACTGAAGCTTTCTTT
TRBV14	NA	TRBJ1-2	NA	CASSQGGAQRRTF	TGTGCCAGCAGCCAAGGTGGGGCTCAACGTCGCACCTTC
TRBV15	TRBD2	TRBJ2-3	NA	CATSIGTSGRAADTQYF	TGTGCCACCAGCATAGGGACTAGCGGAAGGGCAGCAGATACGCAGTATTTT
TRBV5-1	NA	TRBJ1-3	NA	CASSLDSNSGNTIYF	TGCGCCAGCAGCTTAGACAGTAACTCTGGAAACACCATATATTTT
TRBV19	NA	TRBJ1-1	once	CASSIVGQMNTEAFF	TGTGCCAGTAGTATAGTGGGCCAAATGAACACTGAAGCTTTCTTT
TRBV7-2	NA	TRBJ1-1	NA	CASSLGRIGPGGTEAFF	TGTGCCAGCAGCTTAGGTCGGATTGGTCCGGGGGGCACTGAAGCTTTCTTT
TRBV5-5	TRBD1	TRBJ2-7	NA	CASSLRDRGLLREQYF	TGTGCCAGCAGCCTCCGGGACAGGGGCCTCCTGCGTGAGCAGTACTTC
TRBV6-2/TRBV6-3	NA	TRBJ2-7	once	CASSYLGYSYEQYF	TGTGCCAGCAGTTACTTGGGTTACTCCTACGAGCAGTACTTC
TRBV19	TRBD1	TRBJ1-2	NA	CASSGQGYGYTF	TGTGCCAGTAGTGGACAGGGTTATGGCTACACCTTC
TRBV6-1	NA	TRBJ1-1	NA	CASSDSQNTEAFF	TGTGCCAGCAGTGATAGTCAGAACACTGAAGCTTTCTTT
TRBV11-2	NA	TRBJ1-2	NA	CASNGRQNYGYTF	TGTGCCAGCAACGGTCGCCAAAACTATGGCTACACCTTC
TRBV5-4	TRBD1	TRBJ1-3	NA	CASSLPRQGDVGNTIYF	TGTGCCAGCAGCTTACCCCGACAGGGTGATGTCGGAAACACCATATATTTT
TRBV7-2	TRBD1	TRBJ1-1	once	CASSPTGAVVMNTEAFF	TGTGCCAGCAGCCCCACAGGGGCGGTTGTGATGAACACTGAAGCTTTCTTT
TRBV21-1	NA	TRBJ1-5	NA	CASSKFGVTEGVSNQPQHF	TGTGCCAGCAGCAAGTTTGGTGTAACAGAGGGGGTTAGCAATCAGCCCCAGCATTTT
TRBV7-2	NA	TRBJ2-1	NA	CASSLEARGSEQFF	TGTGCCAGCAGCTTAGAGGCTAGGGGGAGTGAGCAGTTCTTC
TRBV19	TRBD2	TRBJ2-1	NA	CASSRASGIYNEQFF	TGTGCCAGTAGTAGAGCTAGCGGCATATACAATGAGCAGTTCTTC
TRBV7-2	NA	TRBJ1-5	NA	CASSLTGFNQPQHF	TGTGCCAGCAGCTTAACGGGATTCAATCAGCCCCAGCATTTT
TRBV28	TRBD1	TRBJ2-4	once	CASTVGQGGAKNIQYF	TGTGCCAGCACCGTCGGACAGGGTGGTGCCAAAAACATTCAGTACTTC
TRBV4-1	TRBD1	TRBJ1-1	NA	CASSQEGTGVNRAFF	TGCGCCAGCAGCCAAGAAGGGACAGGAGTTAATAGAGCTTTCTTT
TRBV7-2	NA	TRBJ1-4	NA	CASSSSARGRVEKLFF	TGTGCCAGCAGCTCATCCGCCCGGGGTCGGGTTGAAAAACTGTTTTTT
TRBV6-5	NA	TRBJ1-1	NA	CASSYSRGLNTEAFF	TGTGCCAGCAGTTACTCGCGGGGGCTGAACACTGAAGCTTTCTTT
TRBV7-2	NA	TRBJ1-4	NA	CASSTYLGGTNEKLFF	TGTGCCAGCAGCACATACCTAGGGGGTACAAATGAAAAACTGTTTTTT
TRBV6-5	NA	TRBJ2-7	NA	CASEPNYGYEQYF	TGTGCCAGCGAGCCCAATTACGGCTACGAGCAGTACTTC
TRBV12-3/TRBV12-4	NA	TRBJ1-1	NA	CASSLGQTIEAFF	TGTGCCAGCAGTTTAGGGCAGACGATTGAAGCTTTCTTT
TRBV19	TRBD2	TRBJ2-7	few	CASSSGRAGEQYF	TGTGCCAGTAGTAGCGGGAGGGCCGGCGAGCAGTACTTC